Shown below are 27 T cell receptor beta chains from a single sample sequenced in a study of T cells in Graves' hyperthyroidism and ophthalmopathy. TCR beta CDR3 region amplification was performed from RNA transcripts. HTBI primers drove first-round RT-PCR of the TCR CDR3. MiXCR, run by TCRdb on the multiplex PCR reads, gives a single entry per CDR3 protein. The sample has 690,000 or so distinct CDR3 sequences, approximately 19% seen once; the top ten hold roughly 17%. Sequencing was done on a sample of blood. Receptors were obtained from a woman in her forties or fifties with Graves' hyperthyroidism that later progressed to Graves' ophthalmopathy.

This clonotype was counted many times. The chain has TRBV10-3 and TRBJ2-3; D not resolved. With 3 bases removed from V and 0 bases from J, the gap between germline ends came to 16 bases. CDR1 and CDR2 from the germline V gene are ENHRY and SYGVKD. The CDR3 is 17 amino acids. The chain's CDR3 is CAISEPPGHSSTDTQYF. Written as DNA, the CDR3 is TGTGCCATCAGTGAACCACCCGGCCACTCTAGCACAGATACGCAGTATTTT.

This clonotype showed up many times. J is TRBJ2-7 and V is TRBV7-9; D may be TRBD1 (6 bases). The CDR3 is made up of 14 amino acids. Trimming pared 5 bases from V and 2 bases from J, leaving 13 bases between. The V gene's germline CDR1 is SEHNR and CDR2 FQNEAQ (reference sequence). CDR3 region: CASSRGDTTYEQYF. DNA for the CDR3: TGTGCCAGCAGCCGTGGGGACACAACCTACGAGCAGTACTTC.

V is TRBV20-1 and J is TRBJ1-5; no clear D. The CDR3 runs 14 residues. V was cut by 3 bases and J by 7 bases, with 16 bases left in between. Germline loops: CDR1 DFQATT, CDR2 SNEGSKA (reference sequence). In DNA, the CDR3 is TGCAGTGCTAGGGGTAATACTTACTCCCAGCCCCAGCATTTT. Encoded protein: CSARGNTYSQPQHF.

This clonotype turned up a few times. This chain connects TRBV12-3 or TRBV12-4 to TRBJ1-1, with TRBD1 matching over 8 bases. J was trimmed by 0 bases and V by 6 bases; bases with no gene match: 3. The CDR3 totals 14 residues. This CDR3 is CASRKQGVNTEAFF. In DNA form, the CDR3 reads TGTGCCAGCAGGAAACAGGGGGTGAACACTGAAGCTTTCTTT.

This clonotype was seen many times. The chain links TRBV11-2 to TRBJ2-6, with a tentative D call TRBD2 (5 bases). The length of the CDR3 is 15 residues. The germline V and J ends were trimmed by 3 bases and 0 bases, with 6 bases remaining between them. Looked up from germline, CDR1 is SGHAT and CDR2 is FQNNGV. The CDR3 protein is CASSFRGSGANVLTF. CDR3 sequence (DNA): TGTGCCAGCAGCTTTCGGGGCTCTGGGGCCAACGTCCTGACTTTC.

V and J are TRBV5-1 and TRBJ2-1, with TRBD1 matching over 7 bases. Germline values: CDR1 SGHRS, CDR2 YFSETQ. With V trimmed by 0 bases and J by 7 bases, 10 bases remained unmatched. The length of the CDR3 is 16 residues. The CDR3, as DNA: TGCGCCAGCAGCTTGGTCCCACCGGGACAGAGGAATGAGCAGTTCTTC. Translation: CASSLVPPGQRNEQFF.

With respect to this clonotype: The junction departs from the called germline gene at one end, perhaps through a read error. The chain recombines TRBV7-3 with TRBJ2-1; 10 nucleotides agree with TRBD1. Per germline, CDR1 SGHTA and CDR2 FQGTGA. The CDR3 loop spans 16 amino acids. The DNA for the CDR3 is TGTGCCAGCAGCGGCGGGACAGGGGCGGTCTACAGTGAGCAGTTCTTC. Protein product: CASSGGTGAVYSEQFF.

This clonotype was seen at least ten times. The chain carries TRBV10-3 and TRBJ1-1; 7 positions agree with TRBD1. Germline loops: CDR1 ENHRY, CDR2 SYGVKD. V shed 4 bases and J 5 bases; nucleotides not matched to a gene: 7. This CDR3 has 14 amino acids. The CDR3 is CAISARQGWTEAFF. DNA for the CDR3: TGTGCCATCAGTGCTAGACAGGGTTGGACTGAAGCTTTCTTT.

J is TRBJ2-3 and V is TRBV20-1, with D possibly TRBD1 on 6 matching bases. Trimming stripped 3 bases from V and 4 bases from J, with 17 bases between. This CDR3 is 15 amino acids long. From germline, CDR1 is DFQATT and CDR2 SNEGSKA (reference sequence). This chain's CDR3 is CSASDWTEEADTQYF. The CDR3 DNA follows: TGCAGTGCTAGCGACTGGACAGAAGAGGCAGATACGCAGTATTTT.

The chain combines TRBV7-9 with TRBJ2-7; 9 bases line up with TRBD1. The junction had 14 bases not matched to a gene; V was cut back by 5 bases and J by 6 bases. Per the germline V gene, CDR1 is SEHNR and CDR2 is FQNEAQ (reference sequence). CDR3 size: 16 residues. The CDR3 is CASSLRAGQGFFEQYF. CDR3 DNA sequence: TGTGCCAGCAGCCTAAGAGCGGGACAGGGATTCTTCGAGCAGTACTTC.

The chain carries TRBV9 and TRBJ2-3; D call uncertain. CDR3 length: 16 amino acids. Trimming removed 4 bases at V and 2 bases at J, with 17 bases between. CDR1 is SGDLS, CDR2 YYNGEE, per germline. The CDR3 is CASSPPIAAPTDTQYF. The CDR3 DNA sequence: TGTGCCAGCAGCCCACCCATTGCCGCACCCACAGATACGCAGTATTTT.

The chain has TRBV20-1 and TRBJ1-1, with a weak D call TRBD1 (5 bases). Trimming removed 1 base from V and 11 bases from J, with 11 bases in between. Germline CDR1 and CDR2: DFQATT and SNEGSKA (reference sequence). This CDR3 is built from 11 residues. DNA for the CDR3: TGCAGTGCTAGAGGGGGGGGGGATGCTTTCTTT. Protein sequence: CSARGGGDAFF.

The sample holds many counts of this clonotype. This chain joins TRBV11-2 and TRBJ1-2; 7 bases match TRBD1. The CDR3 contains 17 residues. Germline V gives CDR1 SGHAT, CDR2 FQNNGV. The trim removed 2 bases at V and 6 bases at J, leaving 15 bases unmatched. As DNA, the CDR3 is TGTGCCAGCAGCTTAAACATCTTAGGGGGCCTAAGGGATGGCTACACCTTC. This codes for CASSLNILGGLRDGYTF.

This clonotype occurred many times. The V call is TRBV20-1, the J call TRBJ2-3; D gene uncertain. Trimming stripped 0 bases from V and 0 bases from J, with 7 bases between. Germline-derived CDR1 and CDR2 are DFQATT and SNEGSKA (reference sequence). The CDR3 is 14 residues long. CDR3 nucleotide sequence: TGCAGTGCTAGAGATCAAGGCAGCACAGATACGCAGTATTTT. Translated, it gives CSARDQGSTDTQYF.

This clonotype was seen at least ten times. This chain uses TRBV18 with TRBJ2-7, with no clear D. V was shortened by 3 bases and J by 2 bases, with 14 bases between the two germline ends. The CDR3 sequence is 15 residues long. The germline CDR1 and CDR2 sequences are KGHSH and LQKENI. Here the CDR3 reads CASSPDPGWPYEQYF. In nucleotides, the CDR3 is TGTGCCAGCTCACCGGACCCCGGATGGCCCTACGAGCAGTACTTC. The full variable domain, its missing parts supplied by reference TRBV18 and TRBJ2-7, is NAGVMQNPRHLVRRRGQEARLRCSPMKGHSHVYWYRQLPEEGLKFMVYLQKENIIDESGMPKERFSAEFPKEGPSILRIQQVVRGDSAAYFCASSPDPGWPYEQYFGPGTRLTVT.

This clonotype was counted only a few times. This chain joins TRBV6-1 and TRBJ1-2; no definite D call. Germline V lookup: CDR1 MNHNS, CDR2 SASEGT. The V and J ends lost 8 bases and 7 bases respectively, with 14 bases between them. This CDR3 is built from 12 residues. CDR3 in DNA: TGTGCCAGCCAGGCGGGCGAGCTTGGCTACACCTTC. It yields the protein CASQAGELGYTF.

This clonotype was observed a handful of times. The chain combines TRBV20-1 with TRBJ1-2, with no clear D. This CDR3 is built from 12 residues. Trimming took 4 bases from V and 8 from J, leaving 14 bases between them. The germline gives CDR1 DFQATT, CDR2 SNEGSKA (reference sequence). This CDR3 is CSAILPGVGYTF. The CDR3 region has the DNA TGCAGTGCTATTCTTCCCGGAGTCGGCTACACCTTC.

The chain is built from TRBV13 and TRBJ2-1; weak D call: TRBD1 (5 bases). The length of the CDR3 is 13 residues. The ends were cut back, 5 bases at V and 6 bases at J, with 11 bases in the middle. Per germline, CDR1 PRHDT and CDR2 FYEKMQ (reference sequence). In DNA, the CDR3 is TGTGCCAGCAGCCCGAAAGACAGCAATGAGCAGTTCTTC. This codes for CASSPKDSNEQFF. Full variable domain (rest looked up from reference TRBV13 and TRBJ2-1): AAGVIQSPRHLIKEKRETATLKCYPIPRHDTVYWYQQGPGQDPQFLISFYEKMQSDKGSIPDRFSAQQFSDYHSELNMSSLELGDSALYFCASSPKDSNEQFFGPGTRLTVL.

The table lists this clonotype with a few counts. One base away lies a much larger clone, so this may be a sequencing read error. The chain uses TRBV12-3 or TRBV12-4 and TRBJ1-2; D is uncertain. This CDR3 contains 15 residues. In DNA form, the CDR3 reads TGTGCCAACAGTTTAAGTTCCCTGGGCCTCTATGGCTACACCTTC. It codes for CANSLSSLGLYGYTF.

The chain joins TRBV6-1 to TRBJ1-1; the D gene is possibly TRBD1 (6 bases). Germline CDR1 reads MNHNS; CDR2 reads SASEGT. Trimming removed 5 bases from V and 1 base from J, with 17 bases in between. There are 16 residues in the CDR3. CDR3: CASSRSDRGGNTEAFF. The DNA of the CDR3 is TGTGCCAGCAGTCGAAGTGATCGAGGGGGGAACACTGAAGCTTTCTTT.

CDR3 protein: CASSQGQFQPQHF. Written as DNA, the CDR3 is TGTGCCAGCAGCCAGGGACAGTTTCAGCCCCAGCATTTT. V usage is TRBV7-9 and J usage is TRBJ1-5; 7 nucleotides align to TRBD1. Trimming removed 5 bases from V and 6 bases from J; junction bases left unmatched: 4. The germline V gene has CDR1 SEHNR and CDR2 FQNEAQ (reference sequence). The CDR3 sequence is 13 residues long. The whole variable domain, filled in from reference TRBV7-9 and TRBJ1-5, reads DTGVSQNPRHKITKRGQNVTFRCDPISEHNRLYWYRQTLGQGPEFLTYFQNEAQLEKSRLLSDRFSAERPKGSFSTLEIQRTEQGDSAMYLCASSQGQFQPQHFGDGTRLSIL.

This clonotype appeared a few times. The V and J genes are TRBV29-1 and TRBJ2-7; the D gene is possibly TRBD1 (6 bases). From germline, CDR1 is SQVTM and CDR2 ANQGSEA. The germline V and J ends were trimmed by 8 bases and 0 bases, with 14 bases remaining between them. The CDR3 covers 13 residues. The CDR3 spells CSIRTVGSYEQYF. In nucleotides, the CDR3 is TGCAGCATACGGACAGTGGGCTCCTACGAGCAGTACTTC.

This clonotype was seen more than once but under ten times. V and J are TRBV24-1 and TRBJ2-7, with 13 bases lining up with TRBD2. Trimming removed 6 bases from V and 0 bases from J; junction bases left unmatched: 7. This CDR3 has 17 amino acids. Looked up from germline, CDR1 is KGHDR and CDR2 is SFDVKD. The CDR3 nucleotides read TGTGCCACCAGTCCGGGGGGACTAGCGGGGACCTCCTACGAGCAGTACTTC. Protein: CATSPGGLAGTSYEQYF.

This clonotype was seen only once. This chain uses TRBV10-3 with TRBJ2-3; 8 nucleotides agree with TRBD1. Germline V gene lookup returns CDR1 ENHRY and CDR2 SYGVKD. This CDR3 has 15 amino acids. J was trimmed by 0 bases and V by 6 bases; bases with no gene match: 5. CDR3 in amino acids: CAIRDRVSSTDTQYF. The CDR3 region has the DNA TGTGCCATCAGGGACAGGGTTTCTAGCACAGATACGCAGTATTTT.

The CDR3 region is CASSTGVSGNQPQHF. The CDR3 region has the DNA TGTGCCAGTAGTACAGGGGTATCGGGCAATCAGCCCCAGCATTTT. This chain links TRBV19 with TRBJ1-5, with D possibly being TRBD1 (6 bases). The germline V gene encodes CDR1 LNHDA and CDR2 SQIVND (reference sequence). V lost 4 bases, J lost 2 bases, and 12 bases lay in between. The CDR3 runs to 15 residues.

The chain has TRBV19 and TRBJ2-6; tentatively, D is TRBD2 (5 bases). CDR3 size: 16 residues. The V end lost 3 bases, the J end lost 4 bases, and 13 bases lay between the germline ends. In germline, CDR1 is LNHDA, CDR2 SQIVND (reference sequence). CDR3: CASSIYSGLGANVLTF. The CDR3 DNA is TGTGCCAGTAGTATTTACAGCGGTTTGGGGGCCAACGTCCTGACTTTC.

This clonotype has ten or more counts. The chain carries TRBV19 and TRBJ2-1; D not resolved. The CDR3 runs to 13 residues. V dropped 4 bases and J dropped 4 bases, with 8 bases sitting between them. Germline CDR1 LNHDA, CDR2 SQIVND (reference sequence). As DNA, the CDR3 is TGTGCCAGTAGTAATAGGTTGTACAATGAGCAGTTCTTC. It yields the protein CASSNRLYNEQFF.